This entry lists 21 T cell receptor beta chains sequenced from one sample in a study of cytomegalovirus exposure and HLA in healthy donors (dated by TCRdb to between 2016 and 2019). Library generation was performed with the immunoSEQ multiplex PCR assay. TCRdb holds this immuneACCESS table with in-frame rearrangements only. Some clones are missing; in checked studies, unresolved V genes explain under half, and the rest has no known cause. A total of about 360,000 clones appear in this sample, roughly 85% of them only once. The ten largest clones represent approximately 0.8% of the sample. The sequenced sample consisted of PBMCs. The source of these receptors is a woman aged 18-29 years in good health and CMV-seronegative.

This clone was found once. The chain couples TRBV9 to TRBJ1-1; no clear D gene. Germline V gene sequence: CDR1 SGDLS, CDR2 YYNGEE. CDR3 length equals 13 residues. V was clipped by 2 bases and J by 5 bases, with 10 bases between them. CDR3 sequence (DNA): TGTGCCAGCAGCGTCTTCGACGGGACTGAAGCTTTCTTT. This gives the protein CASSVFDGTEAFF.

The chain carries TRBV25-1 and TRBJ1-4; D gene unclear. The CDR3 length is 15 residues. Trimming stripped 4 bases from V and 5 bases from J, with 14 bases between. CDR1 and CDR2 from the germline V gene are MGHDK and SYGVNS. The DNA of the CDR3 is TGTGCCAGCAGTGGTTACACGCTGGGCAATGAAAAACTGTTTTTT. Translation gives CASSGYTLGNEKLFF.

This clone was detected only a few times. The rearrangement links TRBV12-2 to TRBJ1-5; the tabulated D call, TRBD1, remains unverified against the DNA. TRBV12-2 is recorded as a pseudogene. There are 18 residues in the CDR3. Here the CDR3 reads CASRLAGKTGVCNQPQHF. The CDR3 coding sequence is TGTGCAAGTCGCTTAGCCGGAAAGACAGGGGTTTGCAATCAGCCCCAGCATTTT.

The rearrangement links TRBV5-4 to TRBJ1-1, with 7 bases fitting TRBD1. Looked up from germline, CDR1 is SGHNT and CDR2 is YYREEE (reference sequence). V was clipped by 5 bases and J by 8 bases; unmatched bases: 6. The CDR3 consists of 12 residues. In nucleotides, the CDR3 is TGTGCCAGCAGAGTCCGACAGGGCGAAGCTTTCTTT. Encoded protein: CASRVRQGEAFF.

The J gene is TRBJ2-7, the V gene TRBV27; 7 bases are shared with TRBD2. The germline V gene has CDR1 MNHEY and CDR2 SMNVEV (reference sequence). There are 16 residues in the CDR3. Trimming at V came to 0 bases and at J to 2 bases, leaving 7 bases not matched to a gene. CDR3: CASSLSAGSGAYEQYF. The CDR3 DNA is TGTGCCAGCAGTTTATCTGCGGGAAGCGGGGCCTACGAGCAGTACTTC.

The V and J genes are TRBV2 and TRBJ1-2, with D possibly matching TRBD1 (5 bases). CDR1 SNHLY and CDR2 FYNNEI come from the germline V gene. CDR3 length: 11 residues. V was cut by 8 bases and J by 6 bases, with 10 bases left in between. The CDR3 nucleotides are TGTGCCAGCCCGGGAGGGGATGGCTACACCTTC. Residues: CASPGGDGYTF. The full variable domain, with the rest looked up from reference TRBV2 and TRBJ1-2, is EPEVTQTPSHQVTQMGQEVILRCVPISNHLYFYWYRQILGQKVEFLVSFYNNEISEKSEIFDDQFSVERPDGSNFTLKIRSTKLEDSAMYFCASPGGDGYTFGSGTRLTVV.

The chain is built from TRBV13 and TRBJ2-1; 7 nucleotides line up with TRBD2. Losses at the gene ends were 5 bases for V and 4 bases for J; bases not matched to a gene: 14. Germline-derived CDR1 and CDR2 are PRHDT and FYEKMQ (reference sequence). The CDR3 contains 17 residues. In DNA, the CDR3 is TGTGCCAGCAGCCCCGGGGGGACTTTACGGCATTACAATGAGCAGTTCTTC. This translates into CASSPGGTLRHYNEQFF.

The chain joins TRBV6-6 to TRBJ1-1; D may be TRBD1 (6 bases). V lost 11 bases and J 5 bases, leaving 9 bases between the germline ends. CDR1 is MNHNY, CDR2 SVGAGI, per germline (reference sequence). This CDR3 is 10 amino acids long. The CDR3 nucleotides are TGTGCCTCCAGGGGAACTGAAGCTTTCTTT. This encodes CASRGTEAFF.

CDR3 bases: TGTGCCAGCAGCTTAGGGAGACCCTCCTACGAGCAGTACTTC. Protein product: CASSLGRPSYEQYF. The V and J genes are TRBV7-9 and TRBJ2-7; D not certain. The CDR3 loop spans 14 amino acids. Looked up from germline, CDR1 is SEHNR and CDR2 is FQNEAQ (reference sequence). With 1 base removed from V and 0 bases from J, the gap between germline ends came to 7 bases.

The rearrangement joins TRBV7-9 to TRBJ1-1; the D gene is possibly TRBD1 (6 bases). This CDR3 is 15 amino acids long. With 5 bases removed from V and 3 bases from J, the gap between germline ends came to 16 bases. Germline loops: CDR1 SEHNR, CDR2 FQNEAQ (reference sequence). The CDR3 loop is CASSTNPQGHTEAFF. CDR3 bases: TGTGCCAGCAGCACGAATCCCCAGGGGCACACTGAAGCTTTCTTT.

CDR3 nucleotides: TGTGCCAGTAGTATCCTAGCGGGCCCCACAGATACGCAGTATTTT. Its protein product is CASSILAGPTDTQYF. The chain carries TRBV19 and TRBJ2-3, with 8 bases that match TRBD2. Germline values: CDR1 LNHDA, CDR2 SQIVND (reference sequence). The CDR3 loop spans 15 amino acids. V trimming: 3 bases; J trimming: 2 bases; junction bases outside the gene matches: 4.

J is TRBJ2-7 and V is TRBV4-2; possibly TRBD2 for D (6 bases). Germline CDR1 LGHNA, CDR2 YNFKEQ. The CDR3 runs 15 residues. The V and J ends lost 0 bases and 3 bases respectively, with 12 bases between them. The CDR3 is CASSQDPGLYYEQYF. CDR3 DNA sequence: TGTGCCAGCAGCCAAGATCCCGGACTATACTACGAGCAGTACTTC.

V usage is TRBV12-2 and J usage is TRBJ1-4. TRBV12-2 is described as a pseudogene. This CDR3 is built from 14 residues. The CDR3 loop is CASRLGGEGEKLFF. The CDR3 bases are TGTGCAAGTCGCTTGGGAGGGGAAGGTGAAAAACTGTTTTTT.

In this sample, this clone turned up a few times. The gene calls are TRBV28 and TRBJ2-7; TRBD2 aligns across 13 bases. The CDR3 spans 16 residues. With 3 bases clipped from V and 5 bases from J, the junction kept 7 bases outside the gene matches. Germline V gene data show CDR1 as MDHEN and CDR2 as SYDVKM. The DNA of the CDR3 is TGTGCCAGCAGTTTTCCTGGACTAGCGGGAGTCGACGAGCAGTACTTC. Amino acid sequence: CASSFPGLAGVDEQYF.

The V gene is TRBV28, the J gene TRBJ1-1, with D possibly TRBD1 on 6 matching bases. The CDR3 is 13 residues long. V dropped 10 bases and J dropped 6 bases, with 18 bases sitting between them. Germline V gives CDR1 MDHEN, CDR2 SYDVKM. The CDR3 spells CAIQPRGAAEAFF. CDR3 in DNA: TGTGCCATCCAACCGCGGGGGGCGGCTGAAGCTTTCTTT.

The chain couples TRBV7-8 to TRBJ1-2, with D tentatively TRBD1 (5 bases). Trimming cost V 1 base and J 7 bases, with 7 bases left between them. Germline CDR1 and CDR2: SGHVS and FQNEAQ. This CDR3 has 12 amino acids. The CDR3 DNA follows: TGTGCCAGCAGCTTAGGGGGCTTTGGCTACACCTTC. Its translation: CASSLGGFGYTF.

The chain links TRBV11-2 to TRBJ2-1, with 12 bases fitting TRBD2. The germline gives CDR1 SGHAT, CDR2 FQNNGV. The CDR3 sequence is 18 residues long. Trimming removed 1 base from V and 0 bases from J; junction bases left unmatched: 4. CDR3: CASSLGPTSGSSYNEQFF. CDR3 coding DNA: TGTGCCAGCAGCTTAGGCCCGACTAGCGGGAGCTCCTACAATGAGCAGTTCTTC.

The V call is TRBV23-1, the J call TRBJ2-2, with D unclear. Being an ORF, TRBV23-1 has a function that is uncertain. The CDR3 loop spans 15 amino acids. V lost 4 bases and J lost 3, with 12 bases in between. The DNA for the CDR3 is TGCGCCAGCAGTCGGCCCGAAAACCACACCGGGGAGCTGTTTTTT. Its translation is CASSRPENHTGELFF.

The chain has TRBV28 and TRBJ2-7; 8 bases fit TRBD1. This CDR3 contains 15 residues. V was pared by 6 bases and J by 1 base, with 8 bases of the junction left unmatched. Germline CDR1 MDHEN, CDR2 SYDVKM. The CDR3 sequence: CASSAGTGGSYEQYF. The DNA for the CDR3 is TGTGCCAGCAGCGCCGGGACAGGAGGATCCTACGAGCAGTACTTC.

This clone was seen once. The genes are TRBV6-5 and TRBJ2-4, with D possibly matching TRBD2 (5 bases). V was trimmed by 7 bases and J by 0 bases, leaving 13 bases between them. CDR1 is MNHEY and CDR2 is SVGAGI in the germline V gene. The CDR3 runs to 15 residues. CDR3 DNA sequence: TGTGCCAGCACCCCCCGGGGATCAGCCAAAAACATTCAGTACTTC. Its translation: CASTPRGSAKNIQYF.

The rearrangement uses TRBV29-1 and TRBJ1-2; 7 nucleotides align to TRBD1. Germline assignment: CDR1 SQVTM and CDR2 ANQGSEA. V was clipped by 3 bases and J by 0 bases; unmatched bases: 4. This CDR3 region has 14 residues. CDR3 nucleotide sequence: TGCAGCGTTGATTTTAGGGGGCCTAACTATGGCTACACCTTC. Translated, it gives CSVDFRGPNYGYTF.